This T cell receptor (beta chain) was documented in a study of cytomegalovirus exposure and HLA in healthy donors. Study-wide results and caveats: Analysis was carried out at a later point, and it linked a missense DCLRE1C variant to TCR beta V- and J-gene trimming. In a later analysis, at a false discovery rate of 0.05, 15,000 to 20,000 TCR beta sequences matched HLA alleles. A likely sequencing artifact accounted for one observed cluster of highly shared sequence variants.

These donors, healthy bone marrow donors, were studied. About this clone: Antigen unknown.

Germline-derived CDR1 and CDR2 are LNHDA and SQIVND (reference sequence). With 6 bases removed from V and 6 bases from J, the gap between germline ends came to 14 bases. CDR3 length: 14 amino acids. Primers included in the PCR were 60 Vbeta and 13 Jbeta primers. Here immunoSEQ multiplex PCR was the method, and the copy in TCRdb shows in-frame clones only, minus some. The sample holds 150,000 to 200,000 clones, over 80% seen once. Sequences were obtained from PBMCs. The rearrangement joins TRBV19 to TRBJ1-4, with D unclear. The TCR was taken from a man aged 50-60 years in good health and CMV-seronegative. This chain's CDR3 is CASRTEGGDEKLFF. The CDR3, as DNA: TGTGCCAGTAGGACGGAGGGCGGAGATGAAAAACTGTTTTTT.